This T cell receptor beta chain was identified in a study of patients and donors after allogeneic stem cell transplantation. The V end lost 1 base, the J end lost 2 bases, and 11 bases lay between the germline ends. CDR1 is ENHRY and CDR2 is SYGVKD in the germline V gene. CDR3 length equals 15 residues. TCRdb ran MiXCR on the RT-PCR reads and lists one entry per CDR3 protein. The sample lists hundreds of thousands of distinct CDR3 sequences; 16% were seen once. This clonotype was counted only a few times. This TCR came from a human donor who was either an allogeneic HSCT recipient or a stem cell or donor lymphocyte infusion donor (not recorded which). It is not recorded whose cells these are; they may come from a transplant donor. This rearrangement joins TRBV10-3 to TRBJ1-2, with D possibly being TRBD1 (6 bases). Sequences were obtained from blood, either unsorted or a sorted T cell fraction (not recorded which). In DNA, the CDR3 is TGTGCCATCAGTGAGTTGAGGGGGAGAAACTATGGCTACACCTTC. This sequence encodes CAISELRGRNYGYTF.